This T cell receptor beta chain emerged from a study of T cell responses to AZD1222 COVID-19 vaccine. Notes on the study in general: Spike-specific TCRs gained breadth and depth after people received two AZD1222 doses. CD4 TCRs linked to vaccination spanned spike, dominating at 160-218 and 743-854. After the peak T cell response, and only then, were repertoires sampled.

Produced via immunoSEQ multiplex PCR; TCRdb's table is partial and in-frame only. The sample carries fewer than 180,000 clones, roughly 90% recorded once. V was clipped by 1 base and J by 4 bases; unmatched bases: 6. The CDR3 runs to 15 residues. Germline V gives CDR1 SGHDN, CDR2 FVKESK. A remark on this clone: What it binds is not known. The same CDR3 also results from other DNA sequences found in this sample.

The source of this sequence is an adult who received the AZD1222 COVID-19 vaccine. The sequenced sample was peripheral blood, obtained 28 days after the second AZD1222 dose. This chain uses TRBV14 with TRBJ2-7; 8 bases are shared with TRBD1. CDR3 sequence reads: CASSQAAGGPYEQYF. As DNA, the CDR3 is TGTGCCAGCAGCCAAGCGGCAGGGGGCCCTTACGAGCAGTACTTC.